The T cell receptor (beta chain) described here comes from a study of blood T cell repertoires in COVID-19. This clone was counted a single time. The cohort comprised adults aged about 18 to 100 years residing in approximately 25 US areas. The CDR3 totals 13 residues. V lost 1 base and J 7 bases, leaving 10 bases between the germline ends. From germline, CDR1 is MGHRA and CDR2 YSYEKL. Original processing methods: Scientists estimated how many nucleated cells there were by amplifying reference gene primers. The method was immunoSEQ multiplex PCR; TCRdb's version includes in-frame clones alone and lacks a portion of them. The V and J calls and the clone size are those of that table, but D and trimming were determined from the DNA. Of 350,000 to 500,000 clones detected, approximately 90% appear once; the ten largest clones hold roughly 1.4%.

Sequencing used PBMCs or T cells enriched from blood (not recorded which). The chain has TRBV4-1 and TRBJ1-1, with no clear D. The clonotype originates from a woman between 18 and 30 years old who had been exposed to COVID-19. CDR3 region: CASSQVRRDEAFF. Written as DNA, the CDR3 is TGCGCCAGCAGCCAAGTGCGGAGGGATGAAGCTTTCTTT.